Each of the 13 T cell receptor beta chains below was sequenced from the same sample in a study of T cells in narcolepsy. Measured with immunoSEQ multiplex PCR; TCRdb has only the in-frame clones, and not every one. The sample consists of around 31,000 clones, around 80% of them appearing once. The material sequenced was CD45RA- memory CD4+ T cells from PBMCs. Receptor source: a human donor with narcolepsy.

A single count supports this clone. V is TRBV6-6 and J is TRBJ2-7; D not certain. V lost 5 bases to trimming and J lost 7 bases, with 12 bases between them. The CDR3 is made up of 12 amino acids. Germline V gene sequence: CDR1 MNHNY, CDR2 SVGAGI (reference sequence). CDR3 coding DNA: TGTGCCAGCAGTGAGCCCCCGCGGGAGCAGTACTTC. This gives the protein CASSEPPREQYF.

This clone was seen just once. The chain couples TRBV29-1 to TRBJ1-2; TRBD1 matches 9 bases. V was pared by 4 bases and J by 8 bases, with 5 bases of the junction left unmatched. In germline, CDR1 is SQVTM, CDR2 ANQGSEA. The CDR3 spans 12 residues. CDR3 amino acids: CSVGRDRDGYTF. As DNA, the CDR3 is TGCAGCGTTGGCCGGGACAGGGACGGCTACACCTTC.

V is TRBV7-8 and J is TRBJ1-5; maybe TRBD1 (5 bases). Between the trimmed V and J ends, which lost 0 bases and 0 bases, there was a span of 15 bases. Germline loops: CDR1 SGHVS, CDR2 FQNEAQ. There are 18 residues in the CDR3. This CDR3 reads CASSLAGGPRSSNQPQHF. The DNA for the CDR3 is TGTGCCAGCAGCTTAGCTGGGGGTCCCAGGAGTAGCAATCAGCCCCAGCATTTT.

V is TRBV6-6 and J is TRBJ1-4, with D maybe TRBD1 (5 bases). The CDR3 consists of 15 residues. The V and J ends lost 2 bases and 8 bases respectively, with 15 bases between them. The germline V gene encodes CDR1 MNHNY and CDR2 SVGAGI (reference sequence). Written as DNA, the CDR3 is TGTGCCAGCAGTTACGGGGCAGGGAACAACGAAAAACTGTTTTTT. It encodes CASSYGAGNNEKLFF.

The chain has TRBV19 and TRBJ1-1; D is ambiguous. This CDR3 comprises 13 residues. CDR1 and CDR2 from the germline V gene are LNHDA and SQIVND (reference sequence). V was shortened by 7 bases and J by 3 bases, with 12 bases between the two germline ends. CDR3 region: CASMLMVDTEAFF. The DNA of the CDR3 is TGTGCCAGTATGCTTATGGTGGACACTGAAGCTTTCTTT.

The J gene is TRBJ1-2, the V gene TRBV27; D gene ambiguous. CDR3 length: 13 amino acids. The V end was cut by 2 bases, the J end by 4 bases, with 8 bases between. CDR1 is MNHEY and CDR2 is SMNVEV in the germline V gene (reference sequence). Written as DNA, the CDR3 is TGTGCCAGCAGTTTAGGTGGATTCTATGGCTACACCTTC. This gives the protein CASSLGGFYGYTF.

The chain uses TRBV5-4 and TRBJ2-1; the D gene is possibly TRBD2 (5 bases). Deletions cut 9 bases from V and 3 bases from J, with 16 bases between. The germline CDR1 and CDR2 sequences are SGHNT and YYREEE (reference sequence). CDR3 length: 14 residues. As DNA, the CDR3 is TGTGCCACCCACCCGGGGTTAAACTACAATGAGCAGTTCTTC. Its protein product is CATHPGLNYNEQFF.

This clone is a singleton in its sample. The chain combines TRBV9 with TRBJ2-3; D is perhaps TRBD2 (7 bases). Trimming removed 0 bases at V and 0 bases at J, with 11 bases between. CDR1 is SGDLS and CDR2 is YYNGEE in the germline V gene. The CDR3 totals 16 residues. The CDR3 region is CASSVEAGASTDTQYF. CDR3 nucleotides: TGTGCCAGCAGCGTAGAGGCGGGGGCTAGCACAGATACGCAGTATTTT.

V and J are TRBV5-1 and TRBJ2-5; D perhaps matches TRBD1 (5 bases). Trimming stripped 6 bases from V and 4 bases from J, with 13 bases between. This CDR3 has 13 amino acids. In germline, CDR1 is SGHRS, CDR2 YFSETQ. The CDR3 DNA reads TGCGCCAGCACCCAAGGGGTCTCAGAGACCCAGTACTTC. Translation: CASTQGVSETQYF.

The V and J genes are TRBV5-5 and TRBJ2-7; 10 bases are a match to TRBD2. With 4 bases clipped from V and 2 bases from J, the junction kept 6 bases outside the gene matches. Germline V CDR1 and CDR2: SGHKS, YYEKEE (reference sequence). The CDR3 is made up of 15 amino acids. The DNA for the CDR3 is TGTGCCAGCAGCCAAGATCTAGCGGGAGCCTACGAGCAGTACTTC. Translation gives CASSQDLAGAYEQYF.

The chain employs TRBV6-1 and TRBJ2-7; D possibly uses TRBD1 or TRBD2 (5 bases each). The V gene lost 7 bases and the J gene lost 1 base, with 14 bases spanning the gap. Germline V CDR1 and CDR2: MNHNS, SASEGT. CDR3 size: 14 residues. The CDR3 sequence is CASIGAEGSYEQYF. The CDR3 DNA follows: TGTGCCAGCATTGGGGCTGAGGGTTCCTACGAGCAGTACTTC.

The chain's CDR3 is CASSPTDNYNSPLHF. CDR3 coding DNA: TGTGCCAGCTCCCCGACGGACAATTATAATTCACCCCTCCACTTT. V and J are TRBV6-1 and TRBJ1-6, with D possibly being TRBD1 (5 bases). V lost 8 bases, J lost 4 bases, and 15 bases lay in between. The CDR3 has 15 residues. Germline V gene lookup returns CDR1 MNHNS and CDR2 SASEGT.

The chain couples TRBV28 to TRBJ1-1; D is ambiguous. CDR1 and CDR2 (germline): MDHEN, SYDVKM. The V end lost 6 bases, the J end lost 6 bases, and 8 bases lay between the germline ends. The CDR3 is 11 amino acids. The CDR3 protein is CASRGKPEAFF. CDR3 coding DNA: TGTGCCAGCAGGGGGAAACCTGAAGCTTTCTTT.